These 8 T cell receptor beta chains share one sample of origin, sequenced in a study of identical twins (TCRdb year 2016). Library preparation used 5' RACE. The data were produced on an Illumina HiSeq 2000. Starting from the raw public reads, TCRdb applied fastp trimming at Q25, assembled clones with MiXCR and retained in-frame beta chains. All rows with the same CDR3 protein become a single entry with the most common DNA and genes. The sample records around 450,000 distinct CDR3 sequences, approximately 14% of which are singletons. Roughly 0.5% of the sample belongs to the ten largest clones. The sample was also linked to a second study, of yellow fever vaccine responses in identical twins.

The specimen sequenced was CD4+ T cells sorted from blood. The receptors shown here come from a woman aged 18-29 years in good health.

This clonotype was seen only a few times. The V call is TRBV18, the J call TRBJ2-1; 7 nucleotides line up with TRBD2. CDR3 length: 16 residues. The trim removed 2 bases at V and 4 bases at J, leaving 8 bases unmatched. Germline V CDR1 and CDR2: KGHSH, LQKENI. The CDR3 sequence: CASSPITASGYNEQFF. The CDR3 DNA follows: TGTGCCAGCTCACCAATTACGGCTAGCGGATACAATGAGCAGTTCTTC.

This chain's CDR3 is CASSAPRRGGVGNEQFF. The CDR3 DNA reads as TGTGCCAGCAGCGCCCCGCGGCGGGGAGGGGTAGGTAATGAGCAGTTCTTC. The rearrangement joins TRBV21-1 to TRBJ2-1; the table's D gene call, TRBD2, was not cross checked with the DNA. TRBV21-1 is recorded as a pseudogene. The CDR3 is 17 amino acids.

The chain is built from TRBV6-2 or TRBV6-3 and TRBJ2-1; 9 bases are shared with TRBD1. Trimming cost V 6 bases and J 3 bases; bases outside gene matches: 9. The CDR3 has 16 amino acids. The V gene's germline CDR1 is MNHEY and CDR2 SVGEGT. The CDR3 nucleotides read TGTGCCAGCAGCCCCGGGACAGGGTGGAACTACAATGAGCAGTTCTTC. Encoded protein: CASSPGTGWNYNEQFF.

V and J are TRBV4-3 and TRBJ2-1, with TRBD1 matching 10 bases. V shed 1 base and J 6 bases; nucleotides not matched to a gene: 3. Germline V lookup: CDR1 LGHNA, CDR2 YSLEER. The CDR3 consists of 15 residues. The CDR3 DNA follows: TGCGCCAGCAGCCAAGCGAGACAGGGGGCCAATGAGCAGTTCTTC. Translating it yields CASSQARQGANEQFF.

CDR3 in amino acids: CASSPRMGLGETQYF. DNA of the CDR3: TGTGCCAGCAGCCCCCGCATGGGATTGGGGGAGACCCAGTACTTC. V gene TRBV7-6 combines with J gene TRBJ2-5; D remains ambiguous. Looked up from germline, CDR1 is SGHVS and CDR2 is FNYEAQ. V dropped 5 bases and J dropped 5 bases, with 18 bases sitting between them. The CDR3 runs 15 residues. The variable domain in full, with the rest retrieved from reference TRBV7-6 and TRBJ2-5, is GAGVSQSPRYKVTKRGQDVALRCDPISGHVSLYWYRQALGQGPEFLTYFNYEAQQDKSGLPNDRFSAERPEGSISTLTIQRTEQRDSAMYRCASSPRMGLGETQYFGPGTRLLVL.

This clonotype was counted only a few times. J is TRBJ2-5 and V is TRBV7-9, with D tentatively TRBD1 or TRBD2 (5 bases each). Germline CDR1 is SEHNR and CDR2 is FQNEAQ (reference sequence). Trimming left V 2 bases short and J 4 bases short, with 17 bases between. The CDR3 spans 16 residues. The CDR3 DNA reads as TGTGCCAGCAGCTTACGAGGGGCTGATTTGCGAGAGACCCAGTACTTC. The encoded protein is CASSLRGADLRETQYF.

The CDR3 loop reads CASSLQGAGIEQYF. Here the CDR3 DNA reads TGCGCCAGCAGCTTACAGGGGGCGGGGATCGAGCAGTACTTC. This rearrangement joins TRBV5-1 to TRBJ2-7, with 9 nucleotides matching TRBD1. The CDR3 is 14 residues long. The V gene end was trimmed by 2 bases and the J gene end by 6 bases; junction bases not matched to a gene: 6. Germline V gene lookup returns CDR1 SGHRS and CDR2 YFSETQ.

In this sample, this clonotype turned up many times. For the CDR3, the DNA is TGCGCCAGCAGCGCCACCGGTACGGGGTTCTCTGGAAACACCATATATTTT. It yields the protein CASSATGTGFSGNTIYF. The chain links TRBV5-1 to TRBJ1-3; no clear D. Germline loops: CDR1 SGHRS, CDR2 YFSETQ. Trimming removed 4 bases at V and 0 bases at J, with 17 bases between. The CDR3 has 17 amino acids.